Each of the 26 T cell receptor beta chains below was sequenced from the same sample in a study of a mutant IDH1 vaccine in newly diagnosed glioma. The method was immunoSEQ multiplex PCR; TCRdb's version includes in-frame clones alone and lacks a portion of them. The table lists about 31,000 clones, over 65% of them singletons. Which antigens these TCRs recognize remains unknown. As to time point: week 35, safety follow-up. Vaccination comprised doses that each held 300 ug of mutant IDH1 20-mer peptide, plus topical imiquimod. The specimen comprised PBMCs, sampled from a glioma patient whose treatment included an IDH1 peptide vaccine. These receptor sequences come from a man aged 30-40 years with glioma.

This clone was found many times. The rearrangement joins TRBV4-1 to TRBJ1-2, with 7 bases identical to TRBD1. CDR3 size: 17 residues. Trimming removed 0 bases from V and 2 bases from J; junction bases left unmatched: 9. The V gene's germline CDR1 is MGHRA and CDR2 YSYEKL. The CDR3 sequence: CASSQDRGLQGNYGYTF. The CDR3 DNA is TGCGCCAGCAGCCAAGATAGGGGTTTACAGGGGAACTATGGCTACACCTTC.

The V and J genes are TRBV7-2 and TRBJ1-1; D is possibly TRBD1 (6 bases). CDR3 length equals 14 residues. Germline CDR1 reads SGHTA; CDR2 reads FQGNSA. V was cut by 1 base and J by 7 bases, with 13 bases left in between. The CDR3 DNA sequence: TGTGCCAGCAGCTTAGAGGCGACAGGCTATGAAGCTTTCTTT. The encoded protein is CASSLEATGYEAFF. Full variable domain (outside the CDR3, taken from reference TRBV7-2 and TRBJ1-1): GAGVSQSPSNKVTEKGKDVELRCDPISGHTALYWYRQSLGQGLEFLIYFQGNSAPDKSGLPSDRFSAERTGGSVSTLTIQRTQQEDSAVYLCASSLEATGYEAFFGQGTRLTVV.

J is TRBJ2-1 and V is TRBV20-1; no clear D. Germline V gene sequence: CDR1 DFQATT, CDR2 SNEGSKA (reference sequence). V was clipped by 3 bases and J by 5 bases, with 5 bases between them. The CDR3 is 11 residues long. CDR3 sequence: CSASQNNEQFF. The CDR3 DNA reads as TGCAGTGCTAGTCAAAACAATGAGCAGTTCTTC.

The chain is built from TRBV11-2 and TRBJ1-1; the D is unclear. Per germline, CDR1 SGHAT and CDR2 FQNNGV. The germline V and J ends were trimmed by 5 bases and 2 bases, with 15 bases remaining between them. This CDR3 region has 15 residues. CDR3 sequence (DNA): TGTGCCAGCAGCCCGATGACCGGGGAAAACACTGAAGCTTTCTTT. This codes for CASSPMTGENTEAFF.

This clone was seen a handful of times. V is TRBV5-1 and J is TRBJ1-1, with D unresolved. Germline assignment: CDR1 SGHRS and CDR2 YFSETQ. Trimming took 3 bases from V and 2 from J, leaving 17 bases between them. The CDR3 runs to 16 residues. CDR3 bases: TGCGCCAGCAGCTACACAGCATCTCGATCAAACACTGAAGCTTTCTTT. Amino acids: CASSYTASRSNTEAFF.

Only one count was recorded for this clone. This chain connects TRBV5-1 to TRBJ2-6; possible D gene TRBD2, 5 bases. Trimming left V 1 base short and J 0 bases short, with 8 bases between. This CDR3 contains 16 residues. Germline assignment: CDR1 SGHRS and CDR2 YFSETQ. The CDR3 is CASSLTGSSGANVLTF. Here the CDR3 DNA reads TGCGCCAGCAGCTTGACGGGGAGCTCTGGGGCCAACGTCCTGACTTTC.

This clone has a handful of counts. The rearrangement uses TRBV2 and TRBJ1-1; D is unclear. This CDR3 has 13 residues. V lost 3 bases, J lost 3 bases, and 8 bases lay in between. Germline values: CDR1 SNHLY, CDR2 FYNNEI. CDR3 nucleotide sequence: TGTGCCAGCAGTGACGGGTTCGACACTGAAGCTTTCTTT. This encodes CASSDGFDTEAFF.

This chain links TRBV2 with TRBJ2-7; 7 positions agree with TRBD2. The CDR3 is made up of 14 amino acids. Germline V gene lookup returns CDR1 SNHLY and CDR2 FYNNEI. V was clipped by 8 bases and J by 0 bases; unmatched bases: 7. The CDR3 region is CASLLAESSYEQYF. CDR3 nucleotide sequence: TGTGCCAGCCTCCTAGCGGAGAGCTCCTACGAGCAGTACTTC.

This clone has just one count. The CDR3 DNA reads TGTGCCACCAGCCGGGGACTAGCGGGCCAAGAGACCCAGTACTTC. It is translated as CATSRGLAGQETQYF. J is TRBJ2-5 and V is TRBV15; 12 bases agree with TRBD2. Trimming at V came to 5 bases and at J to 1 base, leaving 2 bases not matched to a gene. CDR1 is LNHNV and CDR2 is YYDKDF in the germline V gene (reference sequence). The CDR3 covers 15 residues.

This clone was seen just once. The gene calls are TRBV4-1 and TRBJ2-1; D call uncertain. The V end was cut by 4 bases, the J end by 0 bases, with 10 bases between. The CDR3 has 15 amino acids. Germline loops: CDR1 MGHRA, CDR2 YSYEKL. The chain's CDR3 is CASSPLFPSYNEQFF. CDR3 DNA sequence: TGCGCCAGCAGCCCCCTATTTCCCTCCTACAATGAGCAGTTCTTC.

The CDR3 sequence: CASKITGYTF. Here the CDR3 DNA reads TGTGCCAGCAAGATCACTGGCTACACCTTC. The chain uses TRBV2 and TRBJ1-2; no clear D gene. V gave up 7 bases and J gave up 7 bases, with 7 bases separating them. Germline V gene sequence: CDR1 SNHLY, CDR2 FYNNEI. The CDR3 totals 10 residues.

The V call is TRBV4-1, the J call TRBJ2-1; TRBD2 might be the D (7 bases). The CDR3 length is 12 residues. V lost 3 bases and J 9 bases, leaving 9 bases between the germline ends. From germline, CDR1 is MGHRA and CDR2 YSYEKL. In DNA, the CDR3 is TGCGCCAGCAGCCAGGGGGGGCGTGAGCAGTTCTTC. Encoded protein: CASSQGGREQFF.

The table lists this clone with many counts. The rearrangement joins TRBV30 to TRBJ1-1; TRBD1 might be the D (6 bases). Germline CDR1 is GTSNPN and CDR2 is SVGIG (reference sequence). The CDR3 has 12 amino acids. V lost 7 bases and J 5 bases, leaving 14 bases between the germline ends. CDR3 region: CASDGGLTEAFF. The DNA of the CDR3 is TGTGCCTCCGACGGGGGGCTGACTGAAGCTTTCTTT.

This clone was observed a few times. V and J are TRBV5-5 and TRBJ2-2; D unclear. Germline V lookup: CDR1 SGHKS, CDR2 YYEKEE (reference sequence). Trimming took off 6 bases at V and 6 bases at J, with 12 bases between the two ends. This CDR3 is 13 amino acids long. The CDR3 nucleotides are TGTGCCAGCACTCGCACCCCAGCCGGGGAGCTGTTTTTT. Translation: CASTRTPAGELFF.

V usage is TRBV29-1 and J usage is TRBJ2-5, with TRBD2 identical over 8 bases. CDR1 and CDR2 from the germline V gene are SQVTM and ANQGSEA. Trimming cost V 4 bases and J 1 base; bases outside gene matches: 5. The CDR3 loop spans 14 amino acids. The DNA for the CDR3 is TGCAGCGTTGCCATAGGGACTAGCCAAGAGACCCAGTACTTC. It codes for CSVAIGTSQETQYF.

This sequence joins TRBV19 and TRBJ2-1; possibly TRBD1 or TRBD2 for D (5 bases each). V lost 0 bases and J 1 base, leaving 19 bases between the germline ends. Looked up from germline, CDR1 is LNHDA and CDR2 is SQIVND (reference sequence). The CDR3 extends over 19 amino acids. The CDR3 nucleotides are TGTGCCAGTAGTATAGATTCGGGCACAGGAGGTCAGTCCTACAATGAGCAGTTCTTC. Its translation is CASSIDSGTGGQSYNEQFF.

CDR3 sequence: CSVEPVYTEAFF. The CDR3 DNA is TGCAGCGTTGAACCGGTCTACACTGAAGCTTTCTTT. V usage is TRBV29-1 and J usage is TRBJ1-1; D ambiguous. Germline V CDR1 and CDR2: SQVTM, ANQGSEA. V gave up 2 bases and J gave up 3 bases, with 7 bases separating them. The CDR3 runs 12 residues.

The rearrangement joins TRBV6-5 to TRBJ1-5; TRBD1 agrees at 7 bases. CDR1 is MNHEY and CDR2 is SVGAGI in the germline V gene. The CDR3 runs 14 residues. Losses at the gene ends were 5 bases for V and 6 bases for J; bases not matched to a gene: 7. The CDR3 DNA reads TGTGCCAGCAGTGAACAGGGGCGAGTTCAGCCCCAGCATTTT. Amino acid sequence: CASSEQGRVQPQHF.

The chain combines TRBV5-6 with TRBJ2-1; tentatively, D is TRBD1 (5 bases). The V gene's germline CDR1 is SGHDT and CDR2 YYEEEE. V dropped 4 bases and J dropped 8 bases, with 22 bases sitting between them. The CDR3 is 16 residues long. As DNA, the CDR3 is TGTGCCAGCAGCGTGGATGGGGCCCCCTTCCCCCATGAGCAGTTCTTC. As protein: CASSVDGAPFPHEQFF.

This clone is classed as medium-sized. The chain joins TRBV5-1 to TRBJ2-7; D is perhaps TRBD1 (6 bases). CDR1 and CDR2 (germline): SGHRS, YFSETQ. V was cut by 4 bases and J by 2 bases, with 10 bases left in between. This CDR3 spans 13 amino acids. CDR3 amino acids: CASSLDSAYEQYF. The CDR3 nucleotides read TGCGCCAGCAGCCTGGACAGTGCCTACGAGCAGTACTTC.

This chain's CDR3 is CASSFSVTASSGNTIYF. The DNA of the CDR3 is TGTGCCAGCAGCTTTTCTGTGACAGCGAGCTCTGGAAACACCATATATTTT. The V call is TRBV7-6, the J call TRBJ1-3, with a tentative D call TRBD1 (5 bases). Germline V gene data show CDR1 as SGHVS and CDR2 as FNYEAQ. V lost 3 bases, J lost 0 bases, and 15 bases lay in between. The CDR3 has 17 amino acids.

This chain links TRBV6-5 with TRBJ2-2; TRBD2 matches at 8 bases. The V gene end was trimmed by 2 bases and the J gene end by 6 bases; junction bases not matched to a gene: 5. Looked up from germline, CDR1 is MNHEY and CDR2 is SVGAGI. The CDR3 is 15 residues long. DNA for the CDR3: TGTGCCAGCAGTTACCAGGCTAGCGGGCCCGGGGAGCTGTTTTTT. Translated: CASSYQASGPGELFF.

The gene calls are TRBV5-1 and TRBJ1-2; tentatively, D is TRBD1 (5 bases). The CDR3 has 17 amino acids. Looked up from germline, CDR1 is SGHRS and CDR2 is YFSETQ. V gave up 4 bases and J gave up 0 bases, with 19 bases separating them. CDR3 nucleotide sequence: TGCGCCAGCAGCCCCTCGGGGCTCGTGCCAGCTAACTATGGCTACACCTTC. Translated, it gives CASSPSGLVPANYGYTF.

The CDR3 nucleotides are TGTGCCAGCAGTTTATTGGGGGGACAAATCTACGAGCAGTACTTC. It translates to CASSLLGGQIYEQYF. The chain recombines TRBV27 with TRBJ2-7, with D perhaps matching TRBD1 or TRBD2 (6 bases each). V was trimmed by 1 base and J by 3 bases, leaving 13 bases between them. The CDR3 is 15 residues long. Germline values: CDR1 MNHEY, CDR2 SMNVEV (reference sequence).

This clone was seen more than once but under ten times. This rearrangement joins TRBV30 to TRBJ1-4; 10 bases are a match to TRBD1. Germline CDR1 GTSNPN, CDR2 SVGIG (reference sequence). J was trimmed by 10 bases and V by 2 bases; bases with no gene match: 7. This CDR3 contains 14 residues. The CDR3 DNA is TGTGCCTGGAGTACCGACAGGGGGCTCGGAAAACTGTTTTTT. Protein product: CAWSTDRGLGKLFF.

On this clone itself: This CDR3 is missing its conserved last phenylalanine or tryptophan, likely due to a read error. No DNA is shown, since the ends of the CDR3 on it are uncertain; the CDR3 is the one TCRdb lists. CDR3: CASSMDSRLR. This chain joins TRBV12-1 and TRBJ2-4; the table's D call, TRBD2, has no DNA check behind it. TRBV12-1 is a pseudogene locus. The CDR3 has 10 amino acids, counting both end residues.